The 3 T cell receptor beta chains presented below share a single source sample, sequenced in a study of molecular identifiers for immune sequencing clone quantification. TCRdb analysed the PCR reads with MiXCR anew, one entry per CDR3 protein. The sample contains 400,000 to 600,000 distinct CDR3 sequences, 25% of which appear only once. Sequenced: naive CD8+ T cells from blood, with Jurkat cell RNA spiked in. This sample's subset: FACS-sorted CD8+CD4-CCR7+CD45RA+ naive T cells. Receptors originate from a human donor in good health. Some libraries in this study had Jurkat cell RNA spiked in.

The rearrangement joins TRBV7-9 to TRBJ2-1; 12 bases are shared with TRBD2. The CDR3 has 18 amino acids. J gave up 0 bases and V 6 bases, and 9 bases lay outside the gene matches. Germline values: CDR1 SEHNR, CDR2 FQNEAQ (reference sequence). The CDR3 bases are TGTGCCAGCAGGCCTACTAGCGGGGGGACCTTCTCCTACAATGAGCAGTTCTTC. This gives the protein CASRPTSGGTFSYNEQFF.

Many counts were recorded for this clonotype. The chain recombines TRBV12-3 or TRBV12-4 with TRBJ2-3; the D gene is possibly TRBD2 (5 bases). V was cut by 7 bases and J by 1 base, with 12 bases left in between. This CDR3 contains 14 residues. CDR3 nucleotide sequence: TGTGCCAGCAATCCCAACGGGGGCACAGATACGCAGTATTTT. Translated: CASNPNGGTDTQYF.

With regard to this clonotype: A much larger clonotype is one base distant, so this may be a read error. The chain is built from TRBV7-2 and TRBJ2-2, with TRBD1 matching 8 bases. The germline V gene encodes CDR1 SGHTA and CDR2 FQGNSA. The CDR3 is 14 amino acids. CDR3: CASSLRGRTGELLF. The CDR3 DNA follows: TGTGCCAGCAGCCTCAGGGGGCGGACCGGGGAGCTGCTTTTT.